These 24 T cell receptor beta chains came from one sample sequenced in a study of CD8+ T cells in alopecia areata. Described treatment: oral pan-JAK inhibitor, 5-10 mg twice daily. Following RNA extraction, reverse transcription yielded cDNA that acted as the sequencing template. The data were produced by immunoSEQ multiplex PCR, yet TCRdb's version contains in-frame clones alone and is incomplete. The sample carries over 70,000 clones, about 71% recorded once. Specimen: CD8+ T cells sorted from blood, collected at week 24, from a patient treated with tofacitinib. Receptors originate from a human donor with alopecia areata.

The CDR3 sequence is CASSLGGTGYGYTF. The CDR3 coding sequence is TGTGCCAGCAGCTTAGGGGGGACGGGCTATGGCTACACCTTC. The V gene is TRBV7-6, the J gene TRBJ1-2; possible D gene TRBD1, 5 bases. The germline V gene encodes CDR1 SGHVS and CDR2 FNYEAQ. The CDR3 contains 14 residues. V lost 1 base to trimming and J lost 4 bases, with 10 bases between them.

This chain links TRBV30 with TRBJ1-2, with a tentative D call TRBD1 (5 bases). Germline V lookup: CDR1 GTSNPN, CDR2 SVGIG (reference sequence). Trimming left V 6 bases short and J 0 bases short, with 11 bases between. This CDR3 is built from 13 residues. CDR3 sequence reads: CACRGFANYGYTF. As DNA, the CDR3 is TGTGCCTGCCGGGGGTTCGCTAACTATGGCTACACCTTC. Full variable domain (missing parts from reference TRBV30 and TRBJ1-2): SQTIHQWPATLVQPVGSPLSLECTVEGTSNPNLYWYRQAAGRGLQLLFYSVGIGQISSEVPQNLSASRPQDRQFILSSKKLLLSDSGFYLCACRGFANYGYTFGSGTRLTVV.

This clone was seen a handful of times. The chain's CDR3 is CASSPGTSMHEQYF. CDR3 in DNA: TGTGCCAGCAGCCCTGGGACTAGTATGCACGAGCAGTACTTC. The V gene is TRBV9, the J gene TRBJ2-7; 8 positions match TRBD2. Germline CDR1 and CDR2: SGDLS and YYNGEE. After removal of 4 bases from V and 5 bases from J, the junction contained 8 bases not matched to a gene. The CDR3 loop spans 14 amino acids.

This clone has more than one count but fewer than ten. This sequence joins TRBV27 and TRBJ2-3; D is undetermined. The CDR3 has 13 amino acids. CDR1 is MNHEY and CDR2 is SMNVEV in the germline V gene (reference sequence). The V gene lost 2 bases and the J gene lost 6 bases, with 9 bases spanning the gap. CDR3 region: CASSLVSSDTQYF. The CDR3 bases are TGTGCCAGCAGTTTAGTATCTTCTGATACGCAGTATTTT.

This chain uses TRBV27 with TRBJ1-2, with 7 bases lining up with TRBD1. Germline-derived CDR1 and CDR2 are MNHEY and SMNVEV (reference sequence). The CDR3 has 15 residues. The V segment lost 3 bases and the J segment 3 bases; nucleotides outside the gene matches: 7. DNA of the CDR3: TGTGCCAGCAGTTTGTCACAGGGGACATACTATGGCTACACCTTC. Protein product: CASSLSQGTYYGYTF.

The chain links TRBV4-1 to TRBJ2-5, with TRBD2 matching 7 bases. In germline, CDR1 is MGHRA, CDR2 YSYEKL. The CDR3 is made up of 16 amino acids. V lost 0 bases to trimming and J lost 5 bases; unmatched junction nucleotides: 9. CDR3: CASSQEPSGFGETQYF. As DNA, the CDR3 is TGCGCCAGCAGCCAAGAACCTAGCGGATTCGGGGAGACCCAGTACTTC.

The chain combines TRBV13 with TRBJ2-3, with no clear D. There are 12 residues in the CDR3. Between the trimmed V and J ends, which lost 5 bases and 0 bases, there was a span of 3 bases. The V gene's germline CDR1 is PRHDT and CDR2 FYEKMQ (reference sequence). The chain's CDR3 is CASSVSTDTQYF. The CDR3 region has the DNA TGTGCCAGCAGCGTTAGCACAGATACGCAGTATTTT.

This chain uses TRBV7-9 with TRBJ1-4; TRBD1 aligns across 7 bases. The CDR3 consists of 17 residues. Germline CDR1 SEHNR, CDR2 FQNEAQ (reference sequence). The V and J ends lost 3 bases and 2 bases, in that order; junction bases with no gene match: 9. The CDR3 coding sequence is TGTGCCAGCAGCTTGATGGCTACAGGGGTCACTAATGAAAAACTGTTTTTT. Protein product: CASSLMATGVTNEKLFF.

This clone was detected only a few times. The chain recombines TRBV13 with TRBJ2-1; D call uncertain. With 0 bases removed from V and 8 bases from J, the gap between germline ends came to 5 bases. Germline lookup yields CDR1 PRHDT and CDR2 FYEKMQ (reference sequence). The CDR3 totals 12 residues. The CDR3: CASSLGVDEQFF. The CDR3 nucleotides read TGTGCCAGCAGCTTAGGAGTTGATGAGCAGTTCTTC.

This chain links TRBV7-6 with TRBJ2-7; no clear D gene. Germline lookup yields CDR1 SGHVS and CDR2 FNYEAQ. Trimming shortened V by 0 bases and J by 0 bases, and 3 bases separated the two germline ends. CDR3 size: 13 residues. The CDR3 DNA is TGTGCCAGCAGCTTAGCCGACTCCTACGAGCAGTACTTC. This translates into CASSLADSYEQYF.

Remarks on this clone: The junction departs from the called germline gene at one end, perhaps through a read error. The DNA of the CDR3 is TGCGCCAGCAGCGTACGAATTCACAGGGCCTCCGACGAGCAGTACTTC. The encoded protein is CASSVRIHRASDEQYF. The rearrangement uses TRBV4-1 and TRBJ2-7; the D gene is possibly TRBD1 (6 bases). CDR1 and CDR2 from the germline V gene are MGHRA and YSYEKL. This CDR3 has 16 amino acids.

The V gene is TRBV2, the J gene TRBJ2-4; the D gene is possibly TRBD1 (6 bases). CDR1 is SNHLY and CDR2 is FYNNEI in the germline V gene. The CDR3 runs to 19 residues. Trimming cost V 0 bases and J 0 bases, with 18 bases left between them. The CDR3 region is CASSEAATGQLLAKNIQYF. The DNA of the CDR3 is TGTGCCAGCAGTGAAGCGGCGACAGGCCAGCTATTAGCCAAAAACATTCAGTACTTC.

This clone was recorded a few times. The V and J genes are TRBV27 and TRBJ1-5; D not resolved. Germline V gene sequence: CDR1 MNHEY, CDR2 SMNVEV (reference sequence). V lost 6 bases and J 0 bases, leaving 9 bases between the germline ends. The CDR3 covers 14 residues. CDR3 DNA: TGTGCCAGCAGCCCAATGGATAGCAATCAGCCCCAGCATTTT. This translates into CASSPMDSNQPQHF.

The genes are TRBV30 and TRBJ2-1; D possibly matches TRBD1 or TRBD2 (5 bases each). This CDR3 is 14 amino acids long. V lost 3 bases and J lost 4, with 13 bases in between. In germline, CDR1 is GTSNPN, CDR2 SVGIG (reference sequence). The CDR3 sequence is CAWRGVGKYNEQFF. The CDR3 DNA is TGTGCCTGGAGGGGGGTTGGGAAATACAATGAGCAGTTCTTC.

J is TRBJ1-3 and V is TRBV7-6, with a weak D call TRBD1 (6 bases). Per germline, CDR1 SGHVS and CDR2 FNYEAQ. This CDR3 spans 17 amino acids. The V and J ends lost 0 bases and 4 bases respectively, with 16 bases between them. The CDR3, as DNA: TGTGCCAGCAGCTTAGCGTCTTCCGGGACAAACGGAAACACCATATATTTT. It specifies CASSLASSGTNGNTIYF. Full variable domain (rest looked up from reference TRBV7-6 and TRBJ1-3): GAGVSQSPRYKVTKRGQDVALRCDPISGHVSLYWYRQALGQGPEFLTYFNYEAQQDKSGLPNDRFSAERPEGSISTLTIQRTEQRDSAMYRCASSLASSGTNGNTIYFGEGSWLTVV.

This clone was recorded a few times. This sequence joins TRBV25-1 and TRBJ2-5; unclear D gene. The CDR3 spans 11 residues. The germline V gene encodes CDR1 MGHDK and CDR2 SYGVNS. The V end was cut by 6 bases, the J end by 11 bases, with 13 bases between. Here the CDR3 DNA reads TGTGCCAGCAGCTCCCCCAAGGGTCAGTACTTC. Its translation: CASSSPKGQYF.

This chain uses TRBV30 with TRBJ2-7; D is ambiguous. The length of the CDR3 is 13 residues. The V end was cut by 4 bases, the J end by 0 bases, with 10 bases between. Germline loops: CDR1 GTSNPN, CDR2 SVGIG (reference sequence). The CDR3 nucleotides read TGTGCCTGGAAGGGCAGCAGCTCCTACGAGCAGTACTTC. As protein: CAWKGSSSYEQYF.

This clone has only one observation. The J gene is TRBJ2-1, the V gene TRBV9; 7 bases align to TRBD1. Trimming took 3 bases from V and 4 from J; bases not matched to a gene: 7. The CDR3 runs to 15 residues. CDR1 is SGDLS and CDR2 is YYNGEE in the germline V gene. The CDR3 sequence is CASSARGMGYNEQFF. The CDR3 DNA sequence: TGTGCCAGCAGCGCCAGGGGGATGGGTTACAATGAGCAGTTCTTC. Together with reference TRBV9 and TRBJ2-1, the CDR3 gives the full variable domain: DSGVTQTPKHLITATGQRVTLRCSPRSGDLSVYWYQQSLDQGLQFLIQYYNGEERAKGNILERFSAQQFPDLHSELNLSSLELGDSALYFCASSARGMGYNEQFFGPGTRLTVL.

The rearrangement joins TRBV4-1 to TRBJ1-5, with D unclear. The CDR3 length is 16 residues. V dropped 0 bases and J dropped 0 bases, with 9 bases sitting between them. Per germline, CDR1 MGHRA and CDR2 YSYEKL. CDR3 sequence reads: CASSQEPHLSNQPQHF. CDR3 DNA sequence: TGCGCCAGCAGCCAAGAACCACACCTTAGCAATCAGCCCCAGCATTTT.

V and J are TRBV19 and TRBJ2-1; a weak D match, TRBD2 (6 bases). CDR3 length equals 16 residues. In germline, CDR1 is LNHDA, CDR2 SQIVND (reference sequence). The V gene lost 7 bases and the J gene lost 9 bases, with 25 bases spanning the gap. The CDR3 region has the DNA TGTGCCAGTAACCACCCTATGCGAGGGAGGTTTGCTGAGCAGTTCTTC. Encoded protein: CASNHPMRGRFAEQFF.

This clone was found a few times. V gene TRBV30 combines with J gene TRBJ2-6; maybe TRBD2 (5 bases). V lost 3 bases and J 0 bases, leaving 6 bases between the germline ends. The CDR3 totals 14 residues. CDR1 and CDR2 from the germline V gene are GTSNPN and SVGIG (reference sequence). CDR3 nucleotides: TGTGCCTGGAGCCGGGGCTCTGGGGCCAACGTCCTGACTTTC. This codes for CAWSRGSGANVLTF.

This clone was counted once. The V call is TRBV27, the J call TRBJ1-1, with 10 bases matching TRBD1. This CDR3 region has 19 residues. The V gene end was trimmed by 5 bases and the J gene end by 1 base; junction bases not matched to a gene: 16. Germline V lookup: CDR1 MNHEY, CDR2 SMNVEV (reference sequence). CDR3 sequence (DNA): TGTGCCAGCAGTCCCGACAGGGGGCCTCTGACCGTTAGGAACACTGAAGCTTTCTTT. It encodes CASSPDRGPLTVRNTEAFF.

This clone was recorded a few times. The CDR3 coding sequence is TGTGCCAGCAGCCCCGAGGGGGAACAGCCCCAGCATTTT. Residues: CASSPEGEQPQHF. The chain uses TRBV7-9 and TRBJ1-5; D may be TRBD1 (6 bases). This CDR3 region has 13 residues. The V end was cut by 5 bases, the J end by 7 bases, with 12 bases between. Per germline, CDR1 SEHNR and CDR2 FQNEAQ (reference sequence).

This clone was counted a few times. The rearrangement links TRBV9 to TRBJ1-4; a weak D match, TRBD1 (5 bases). The CDR3 extends over 16 amino acids. V was trimmed by 1 base and J by 3 bases, leaving 13 bases between them. Germline V gives CDR1 SGDLS, CDR2 YYNGEE. In DNA, the CDR3 is TGTGCCAGCAGCGTATGGAGTGGGGCGGCTAATGAAAAACTGTTTTTT. Translating gives CASSVWSGAANEKLFF.